One and the same sample provided the 6 T cell receptor beta chains below, sequenced in a study of beta chain features in type 1 diabetes. Study-level results: In every one of the four CD4+ subsets, TCRB CDR3s were moderately but significantly shorter in Type 1 diabetes patients.

Their antigens remain unidentified. The entirety of the isolated RNA underwent reverse transcription, so expressed TCRB transcripts were sequenced. Generated by immunoSEQ multiplex PCR, the TCRdb table keeps only in-frame clones and is missing some. The profile covers 550,000 to 850,000 clones, with 13% appearing a single time and 0.022% taken by the ten largest. The sample was naive CD4+ T cells from blood. The receptors were gathered from a man in his late teens or twenties with type 1 diabetes.

The chain couples TRBV7-9 to TRBJ2-7; D unresolved. With 5 bases removed from V and 3 bases from J, the gap between germline ends came to 14 bases. This CDR3 has 14 amino acids. CDR1 is SEHNR and CDR2 is FQNEAQ in the germline V gene (reference sequence). CDR3 sequence reads: CASSPPDLIYEQYF. The DNA of the CDR3 is TGTGCCAGCAGCCCTCCGGACCTCATCTACGAGCAGTACTTC.

This chain uses TRBV18 with TRBJ2-7; 9 nucleotides line up with TRBD1. The CDR3 is 14 amino acids. V dropped 4 bases and J dropped 5; count of bases not matched to a gene: 6. Germline loops: CDR1 KGHSH, CDR2 LQKENI. Here the CDR3 DNA reads TGTGCCAGCTCACAAGGGACAGGGACCGACGAGCAGTACTTC. Amino acid sequence: CASSQGTGTDEQYF.

The chain joins TRBV7-9 to TRBJ2-7; TRBD1 is a possible D gene (7 bases). The germline V gene has CDR1 SEHNR and CDR2 FQNEAQ (reference sequence). V lost 5 bases to trimming and J lost 6 bases, with 17 bases between them. The CDR3 is 14 amino acids. The CDR3 DNA sequence: TGTGCCAGCAGCACCGGGACAGTCGGGGGCGAGCAGTACTTC. It encodes CASSTGTVGGEQYF.

The CDR3 sequence is CASSLVGGIYNEQFF. The CDR3 region has the DNA TGTGCCAGCAGCTTAGTCGGGGGTATTTACAATGAGCAGTTCTTC. The rearrangement links TRBV11-3 to TRBJ2-1; D might be TRBD2 (6 bases). Germline-derived CDR1 and CDR2 are SGHNT and YENEEA. Trimming removed 1 base at V and 4 bases at J, with 11 bases between. CDR3 length: 15 amino acids.

This clone showed up just a few times. This chain connects TRBV5-1 to TRBJ2-6; 12 nucleotides match TRBD1. V lost 7 bases to trimming and J lost 11 bases; unmatched junction nucleotides: 1. The germline V gene encodes CDR1 SGHRS and CDR2 YFSETQ. The CDR3 has 12 amino acids. CDR3 in amino acids: CASGTGGDVLTF. The CDR3 DNA sequence: TGCGCCAGCGGGACAGGGGGCGACGTCCTGACTTTC.

This clone was counted a few times. The J gene is TRBJ1-3, the V gene TRBV6-1, with TRBD1 as a possible D gene (6 bases). The V end was cut by 8 bases, the J end by 4 bases, with 12 bases between. This CDR3 has 13 residues. Germline V gene data show CDR1 as MNHNS and CDR2 as SASEGT. DNA for the CDR3: TGTGCCAGCCTTTCCGGGACAGGAAACACCATATATTTT. Its translation is CASLSGTGNTIYF.